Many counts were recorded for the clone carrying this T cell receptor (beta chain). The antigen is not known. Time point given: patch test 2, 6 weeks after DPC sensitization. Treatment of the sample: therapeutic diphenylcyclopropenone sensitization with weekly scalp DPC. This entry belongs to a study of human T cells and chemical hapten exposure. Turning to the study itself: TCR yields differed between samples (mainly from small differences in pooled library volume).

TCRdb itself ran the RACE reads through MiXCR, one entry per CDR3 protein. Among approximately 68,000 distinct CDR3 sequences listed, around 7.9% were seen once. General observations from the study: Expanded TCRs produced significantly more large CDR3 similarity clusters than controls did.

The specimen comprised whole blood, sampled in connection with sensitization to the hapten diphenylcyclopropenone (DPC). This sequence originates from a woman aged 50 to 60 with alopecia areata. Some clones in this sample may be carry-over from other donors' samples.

The CDR3 loop reads CASGFPGQSNEQFF. The CDR3 DNA follows: TGTGCTAGTGGTTTCCCGGGACAGTCCAATGAGCAGTTCTTC. J is TRBJ2-1 and V is TRBV12-5, with 7 bases fitting TRBD1. The CDR3 has 14 residues. CDR1 is LGHNT and CDR2 is FRNRAP in the germline V gene. The ends lost 3 bases at V and 6 bases at J; junction bases unmatched: 5.